Listed below are T cell receptor beta chains from one sample, sequenced in a study of blood T cell repertoires in COVID-19. The method was immunoSEQ multiplex PCR; TCRdb's version includes in-frame clones alone and lacks a portion of them. This sample carries about 290,000 clones, roughly 90% of them seen once, and the ten largest clones take around 10%. Sequences were obtained from peripheral blood. The origin of the receptors is a woman in her twenties or thirties with COVID-19, enrolled during active disease. CDR3s include the opening cysteine and the closing phenylalanine or tryptophan. The D gene is left open where the match is weak. Size is stated for part of the rows, as once, few or many counts, or as a class when the clone is expanded.

CDR3nt	CDR3aa	abundance	v_gene	j_gene	d_gene
TGCGCCAGCAGCAAAACACTCCAGGGGAGAGGGTCCTACAATGAGCAGTTCTTC	CASSKTLQGRGSYNEQFF	.	TRBV5-1	TRBJ2-1	.
TGTGCCACCCAGAGAATAAGAGAGGCTGAAGCTTTCTTT	CATQRIREAEAFF	.	TRBV27	TRBJ1-1	.
TGTGCCATCAGTGATCTGGGCACCAACTATGGCTACACCTTC	CAISDLGTNYGYTF	.	TRBV10-3	TRBJ1-2	.
TGTGCCAGCAGTTCCCCCGCCGGGTACGAGCAGTACTTC	CASSSPAGYEQYF	.	TRBV12-3/TRBV12-4	TRBJ2-7	.
TGTGCCAGCAGGGCTCTCGGGGGATTCTATGGCTACACCTTC	CASRALGGFYGYTF	.	TRBV6-5	TRBJ1-2	.
TGTGCCACCTGGACAGGGGAGGAGGGGATCTATGGCTACACCTTC	CATWTGEEGIYGYTF	.	TRBV10-3	TRBJ1-2	TRBD1
TGTGCCAGCTCACCTGACAGTGATACGCAGTATTTT	CASSPDSDTQYF	.	TRBV18	TRBJ2-3	.
TGTGCCAGTAGTTCCCACAGGGGCTCATTTTCACCCCTCCACTTT	CASSSHRGSFSPLHF	.	TRBV19	TRBJ1-6	TRBD1
TGTGCCAGCAGTTATCAGGGGATTGAAGCTTTCTTT	CASSYQGIEAFF	.	TRBV13	TRBJ1-1	.
TGTGCCAGCAGTTACTCCGGGACAGGGTACACAGATACGCAGTATTTT	CASSYSGTGYTDTQYF	once	TRBV6-5	TRBJ2-3	TRBD1
TGTGCCAGCAGCCCGCTGGGGGGAAACTATGGCTACACCTTC	CASSPLGGNYGYTF	.	TRBV3-1/TRBV3-2	TRBJ1-2	.
TGTGCCAGCAGTCCGGCTTTTGGCGGGCAGTACTTC	CASSPAFGGQYF	.	TRBV27	TRBJ2-7	.
TGTGCCAGCAGCTTCGGACAGGGTCCTTCACCCCTCCACTTT	CASSFGQGPSPLHF	.	TRBV3-1/TRBV3-2	TRBJ1-6	TRBD1
TGTGCCAGCAGCCCAAGCTGGACAGGGGGGGAAAAACTGTTTTTT	CASSPSWTGGEKLFF	.	TRBV5-5	TRBJ1-4	TRBD1
TGTGCCAGCAGTTCAACGGTCTCGTACTATGGCTACACCTTC	CASSSTVSYYGYTF	.	TRBV27	TRBJ1-2	.
TGTGCCAGTTTCGACAGGGGGCGGGATGGCTACACCTTC	CASFDRGRDGYTF	.	TRBV19	TRBJ1-2	TRBD1
TGCGCCAGCAGCTTACAGGGTCCCTATGAGCAGTACTTC	CASSLQGPYEQYF	.	TRBV5-1	TRBJ2-7	.